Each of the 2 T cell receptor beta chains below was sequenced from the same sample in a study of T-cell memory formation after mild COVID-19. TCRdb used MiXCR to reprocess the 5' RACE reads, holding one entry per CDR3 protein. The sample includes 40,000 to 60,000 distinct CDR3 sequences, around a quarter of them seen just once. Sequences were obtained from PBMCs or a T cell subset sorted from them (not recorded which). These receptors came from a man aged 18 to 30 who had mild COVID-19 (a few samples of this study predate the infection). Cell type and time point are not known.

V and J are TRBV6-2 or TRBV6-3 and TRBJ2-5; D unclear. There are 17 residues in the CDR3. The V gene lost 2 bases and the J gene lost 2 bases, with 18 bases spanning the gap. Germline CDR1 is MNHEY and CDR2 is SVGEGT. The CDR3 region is CASSYRAIATKQETQYF. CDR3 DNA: TGTGCCAGCAGTTACCGGGCGATAGCTACCAAGCAAGAGACCCAGTACTTC.

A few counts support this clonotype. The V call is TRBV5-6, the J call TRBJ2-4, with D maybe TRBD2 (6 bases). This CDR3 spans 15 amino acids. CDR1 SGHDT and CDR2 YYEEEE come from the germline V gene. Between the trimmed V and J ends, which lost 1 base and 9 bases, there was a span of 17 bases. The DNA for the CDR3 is TGTGCCAGCAGCTTGCTTCCGGAGGGTCCCTCCATTCAGTACTTC. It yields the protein CASSLLPEGPSIQYF.